This T cell receptor (beta chain) was identified during a study of CD8+ T cells in alopecia areata. Study summary: Among treated patients, oral tofacitinib was administered at 5 to 10 mg twice daily.

Extraction of RNA preceded its reverse transcription into cDNA, which served as the sequencing template. The assay was immunoSEQ multiplex PCR, and TCRdb's table has in-frame clones only and misses some. This repertoire shows some 45,000 clones, about nine tenths found once; its top ten account for approximately 20%. V gave up 4 bases and J gave up 4 bases; unmatched junction bases: 3. The CDR3 has 15 amino acids. Germline values: CDR1 MNHEY, CDR2 SMNVEV (reference sequence). This clone was counted a single time. The treatment was: oral pan-JAK inhibitor, 5-10 mg twice daily. Alopecia areata patients gave lesional scalp punch biopsies and peripheral blood samples.

The receptor comes from a human donor with alopecia areata. This chain links TRBV27 with TRBJ2-6, with 8 bases aligning to TRBD1. Sequences were derived from CD8+ T cells sorted from blood, sampled at week 24, from a patient treated with tofacitinib. CDR3 residues: CASSSGQAGANVLTF. CDR3 DNA: TGTGCCAGCAGTTCGGGACAGGCGGGGGCCAACGTCCTGACTTTC.